The source of this T cell receptor beta chain is a study of siplizumab effects on memory and regulatory T cells. Study-level findings and limits: Naive or memory phenotype was unassignable for roughly 80-96% of proliferating CD4+ or CD8+ clones. There appeared to be greater diversity in naive T cells than in memory cells, and naive T cells seemed major contributors to the alloresponse.

Profiling relied on immunoSEQ multiplex PCR, and the TCRdb table lists in-frame clones only, not all of them. Altogether tens of thousands of clones are present, 80% to 90% being singletons, with the ten largest covering 1.7%. Note on this clone: Its antigen is still unknown.

The clonotype was recovered from a human donor in good health. Specimen: Tregs sorted from blood.

The CDR3 sequence: CASSLDFSGRGNEQYF. The CDR3 coding sequence is TGTGCCAGCAGCTTAGATTTTAGCGGGAGAGGGAACGAGCAGTACTTC. This rearrangement joins TRBV5-4 to TRBJ2-7, with 9 nucleotides matching TRBD2. The trim removed 2 bases at V and 5 bases at J, leaving 11 bases unmatched. Germline V gene data show CDR1 as SGHNT and CDR2 as YYREEE (reference sequence). This CDR3 is built from 16 residues.